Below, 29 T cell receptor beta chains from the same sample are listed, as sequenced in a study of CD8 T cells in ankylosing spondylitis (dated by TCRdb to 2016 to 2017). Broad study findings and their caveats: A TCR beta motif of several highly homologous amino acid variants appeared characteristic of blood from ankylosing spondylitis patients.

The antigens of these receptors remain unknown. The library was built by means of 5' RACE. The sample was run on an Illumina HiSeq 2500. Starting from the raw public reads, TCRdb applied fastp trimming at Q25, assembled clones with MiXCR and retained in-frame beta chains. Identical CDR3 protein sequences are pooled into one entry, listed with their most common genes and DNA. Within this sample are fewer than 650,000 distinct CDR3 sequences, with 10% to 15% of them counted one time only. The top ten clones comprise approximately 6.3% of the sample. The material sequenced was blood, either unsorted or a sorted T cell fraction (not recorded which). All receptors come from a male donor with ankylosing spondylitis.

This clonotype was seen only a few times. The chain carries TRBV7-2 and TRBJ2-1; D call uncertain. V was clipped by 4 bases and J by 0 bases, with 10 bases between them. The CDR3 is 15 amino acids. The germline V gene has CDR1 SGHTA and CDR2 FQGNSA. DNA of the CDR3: TGTGCCAGCAGCTCTCAGGTGAGCTCCTACAATGAGCAGTTCTTC. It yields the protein CASSSQVSSYNEQFF.

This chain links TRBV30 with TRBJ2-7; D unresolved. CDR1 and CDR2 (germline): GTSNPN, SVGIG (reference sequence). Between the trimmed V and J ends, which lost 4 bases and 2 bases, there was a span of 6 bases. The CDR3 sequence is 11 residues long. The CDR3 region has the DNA TGTGCCTGGATAGACACCTACGAGCAGTACTTC. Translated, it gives CAWIDTYEQYF.

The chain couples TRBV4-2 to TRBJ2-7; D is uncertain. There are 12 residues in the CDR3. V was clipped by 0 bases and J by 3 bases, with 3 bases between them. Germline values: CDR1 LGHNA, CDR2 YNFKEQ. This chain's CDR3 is CASSQDVYEQYF. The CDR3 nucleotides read TGTGCCAGCAGCCAAGATGTCTACGAGCAGTACTTC.

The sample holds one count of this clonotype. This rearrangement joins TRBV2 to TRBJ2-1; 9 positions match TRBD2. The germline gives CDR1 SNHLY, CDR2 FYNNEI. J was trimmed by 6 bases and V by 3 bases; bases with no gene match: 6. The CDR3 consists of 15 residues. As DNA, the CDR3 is TGTGCCAGCAGTGACAGGGCGGGAGGGATCAATGAGCAGTTCTTC. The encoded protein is CASSDRAGGINEQFF.

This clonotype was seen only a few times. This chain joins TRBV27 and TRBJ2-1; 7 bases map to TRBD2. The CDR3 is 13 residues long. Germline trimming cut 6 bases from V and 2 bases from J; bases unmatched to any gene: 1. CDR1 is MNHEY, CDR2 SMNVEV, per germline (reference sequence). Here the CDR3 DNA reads TGTGCCAGCAGAGCGGGGCCCTACAATGAGCAGTTCTTC. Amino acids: CASRAGPYNEQFF.

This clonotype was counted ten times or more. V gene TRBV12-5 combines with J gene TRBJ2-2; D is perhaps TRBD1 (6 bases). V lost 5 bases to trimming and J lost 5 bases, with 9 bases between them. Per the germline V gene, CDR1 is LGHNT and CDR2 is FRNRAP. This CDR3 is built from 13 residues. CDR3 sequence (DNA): TGTGCTAGTGGTCTAACAGGGACCGGGGAGCTGTTTTTT. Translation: CASGLTGTGELFF.

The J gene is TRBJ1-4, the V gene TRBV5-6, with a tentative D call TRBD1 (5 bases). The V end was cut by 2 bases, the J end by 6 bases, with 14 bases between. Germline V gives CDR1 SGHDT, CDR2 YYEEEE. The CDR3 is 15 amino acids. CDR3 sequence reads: CASSFRPTGDEKLFF. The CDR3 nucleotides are TGTGCCAGCAGCTTCCGGCCCACAGGCGATGAAAAACTGTTTTTT.

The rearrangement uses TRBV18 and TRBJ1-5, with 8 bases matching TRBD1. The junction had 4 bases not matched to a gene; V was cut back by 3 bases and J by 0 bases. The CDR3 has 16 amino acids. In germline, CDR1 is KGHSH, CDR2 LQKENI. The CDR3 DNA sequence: TGTGCCAGCTCACCCGGGACAGGATATAGCAATCAGCCCCAGCATTTT. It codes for CASSPGTGYSNQPQHF.

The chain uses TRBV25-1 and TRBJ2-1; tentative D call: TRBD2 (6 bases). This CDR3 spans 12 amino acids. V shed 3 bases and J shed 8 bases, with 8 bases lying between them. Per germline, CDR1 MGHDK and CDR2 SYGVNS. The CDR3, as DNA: TGTGCCAGCAGTGAGACTAGTTATGAGCAGTTCTTC. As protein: CASSETSYEQFF.

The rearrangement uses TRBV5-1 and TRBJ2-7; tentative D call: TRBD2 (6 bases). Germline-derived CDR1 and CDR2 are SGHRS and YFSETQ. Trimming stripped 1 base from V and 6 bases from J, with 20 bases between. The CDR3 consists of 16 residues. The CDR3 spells CASSLSGRPFSSEQYV. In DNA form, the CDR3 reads TGCGCCAGCAGCTTGAGTGGGAGGCCTTTTAGTTCCGAGCAGTACGTC.

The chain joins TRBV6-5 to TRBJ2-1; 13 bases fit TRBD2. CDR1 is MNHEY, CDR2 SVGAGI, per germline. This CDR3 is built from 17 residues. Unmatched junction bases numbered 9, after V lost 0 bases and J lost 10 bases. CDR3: CASSYSKGLAGAGEQFF. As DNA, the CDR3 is TGTGCCAGCAGTTACTCGAAAGGACTAGCGGGAGCAGGGGAGCAGTTCTTC.

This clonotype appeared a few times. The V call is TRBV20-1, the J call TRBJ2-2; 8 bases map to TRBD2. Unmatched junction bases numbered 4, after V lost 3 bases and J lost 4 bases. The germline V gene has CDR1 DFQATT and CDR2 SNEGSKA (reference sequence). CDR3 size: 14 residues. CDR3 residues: CSARVAGLTGELFF. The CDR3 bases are TGCAGTGCTAGGGTAGCGGGGCTCACCGGGGAGCTGTTTTTT.

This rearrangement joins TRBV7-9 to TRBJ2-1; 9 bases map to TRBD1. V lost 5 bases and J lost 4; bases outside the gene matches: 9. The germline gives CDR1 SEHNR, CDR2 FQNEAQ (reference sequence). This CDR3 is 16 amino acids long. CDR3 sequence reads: CASSKQQGAFYNEQFF. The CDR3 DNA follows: TGTGCCAGCAGCAAACAACAGGGGGCGTTTTACAATGAGCAGTTCTTC. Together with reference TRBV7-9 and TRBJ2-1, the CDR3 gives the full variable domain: DTGVSQNPRHKITKRGQNVTFRCDPISEHNRLYWYRQTLGQGPEFLTYFQNEAQLEKSRLLSDRFSAERPKGSFSTLEIQRTEQGDSAMYLCASSKQQGAFYNEQFFGPGTRLTVL.

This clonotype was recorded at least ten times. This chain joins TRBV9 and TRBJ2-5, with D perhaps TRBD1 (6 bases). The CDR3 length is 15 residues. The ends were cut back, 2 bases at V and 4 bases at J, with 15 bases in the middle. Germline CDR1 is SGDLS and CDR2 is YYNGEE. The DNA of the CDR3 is TGTGCCAGCAGCGTGAGGGGACATACCTTAGAGACCCAGTACTTC. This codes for CASSVRGHTLETQYF.

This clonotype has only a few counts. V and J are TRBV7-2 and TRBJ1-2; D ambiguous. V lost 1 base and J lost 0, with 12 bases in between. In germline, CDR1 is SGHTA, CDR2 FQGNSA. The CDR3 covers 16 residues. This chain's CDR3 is CASSLDIGGANYGYTF. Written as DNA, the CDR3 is TGTGCCAGCAGCTTAGATATCGGCGGCGCTAACTATGGCTACACCTTC.

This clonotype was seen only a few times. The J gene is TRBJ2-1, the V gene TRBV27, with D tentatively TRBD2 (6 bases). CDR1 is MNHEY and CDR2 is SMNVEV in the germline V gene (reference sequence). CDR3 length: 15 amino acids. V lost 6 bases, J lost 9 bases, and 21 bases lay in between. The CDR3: CASSPGGNTVVEQFF. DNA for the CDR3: TGTGCCAGCAGCCCCGGCGGGAACACAGTTGTTGAGCAGTTCTTC.

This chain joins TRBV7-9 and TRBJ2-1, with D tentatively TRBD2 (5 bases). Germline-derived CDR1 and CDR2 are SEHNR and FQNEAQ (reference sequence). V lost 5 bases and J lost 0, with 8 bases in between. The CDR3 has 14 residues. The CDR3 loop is CASSRTVSYNEQFF. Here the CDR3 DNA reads TGTGCCAGCAGCCGGACTGTCTCCTACAATGAGCAGTTCTTC.

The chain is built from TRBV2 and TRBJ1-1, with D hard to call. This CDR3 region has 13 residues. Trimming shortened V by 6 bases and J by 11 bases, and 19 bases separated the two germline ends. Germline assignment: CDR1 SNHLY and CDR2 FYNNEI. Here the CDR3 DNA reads TGTGCCAGCAGAGGAAGGACCGGGCTGGCGGCTTTCTTT. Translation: CASRGRTGLAAFF. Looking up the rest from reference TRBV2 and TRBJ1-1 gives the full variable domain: EPEVTQTPSHQVTQMGQEVILRCVPISNHLYFYWYRQILGQKVEFLVSFYNNEISEKSEIFDDQFSVERPDGSNFTLKIRSTKLEDSAMYFCASRGRTGLAAFFGQGTRLTVV.

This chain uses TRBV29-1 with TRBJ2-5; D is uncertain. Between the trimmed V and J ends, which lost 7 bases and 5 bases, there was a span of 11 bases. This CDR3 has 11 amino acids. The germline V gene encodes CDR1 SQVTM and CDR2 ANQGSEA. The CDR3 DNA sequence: TGCAGCGGCGCCATCTCGGAGACCCAGTACTTC. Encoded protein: CSGAISETQYF.

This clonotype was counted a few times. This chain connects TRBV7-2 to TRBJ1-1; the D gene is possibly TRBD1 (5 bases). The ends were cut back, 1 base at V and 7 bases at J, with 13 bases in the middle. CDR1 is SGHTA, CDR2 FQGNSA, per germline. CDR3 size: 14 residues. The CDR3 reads CASSLVGGEGEAFF. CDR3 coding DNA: TGTGCCAGCAGCTTAGTGGGGGGGGAGGGTGAAGCTTTCTTT.

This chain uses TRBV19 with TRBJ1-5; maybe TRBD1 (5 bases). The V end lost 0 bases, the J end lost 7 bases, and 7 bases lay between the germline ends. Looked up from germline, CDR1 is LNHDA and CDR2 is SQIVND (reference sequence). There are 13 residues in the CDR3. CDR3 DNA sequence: TGTGCCAGTAGTATAGACAGGGTCCAGCCCCAGCATTTT. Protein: CASSIDRVQPQHF.

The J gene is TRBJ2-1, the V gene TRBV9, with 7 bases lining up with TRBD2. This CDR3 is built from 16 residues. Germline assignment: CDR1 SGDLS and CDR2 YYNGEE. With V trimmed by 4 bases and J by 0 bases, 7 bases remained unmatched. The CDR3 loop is CASSLTGLTSYNEQFF. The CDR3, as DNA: TGTGCCAGCAGCCTAACGGGACTAACCTCCTACAATGAGCAGTTCTTC.

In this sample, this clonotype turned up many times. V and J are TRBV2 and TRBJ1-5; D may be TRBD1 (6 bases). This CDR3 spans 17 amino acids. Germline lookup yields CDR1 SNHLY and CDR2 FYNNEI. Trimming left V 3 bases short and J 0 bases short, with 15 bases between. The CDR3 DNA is TGTGCCAGCAGTGATGGGATCGACAGGTCTAGCAATCAGCCCCAGCATTTT. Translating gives CASSDGIDRSSNQPQHF.

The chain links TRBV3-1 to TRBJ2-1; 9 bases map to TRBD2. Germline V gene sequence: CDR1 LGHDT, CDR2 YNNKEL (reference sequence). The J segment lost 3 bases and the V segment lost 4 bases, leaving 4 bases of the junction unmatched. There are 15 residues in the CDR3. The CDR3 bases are TGTGCCAGCAGCCCCGATAGCGGGAGCTACAATGAGCAGTTCTTC. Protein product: CASSPDSGSYNEQFF.

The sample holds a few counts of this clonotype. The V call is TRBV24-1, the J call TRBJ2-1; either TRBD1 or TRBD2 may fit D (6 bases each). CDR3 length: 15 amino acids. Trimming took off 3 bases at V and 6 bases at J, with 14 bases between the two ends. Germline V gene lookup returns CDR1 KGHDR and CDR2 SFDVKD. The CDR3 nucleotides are TGTGCCACCAGTGATGCACGGGGGCGCGTCAATGAGCAGTTCTTC. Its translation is CATSDARGRVNEQFF.

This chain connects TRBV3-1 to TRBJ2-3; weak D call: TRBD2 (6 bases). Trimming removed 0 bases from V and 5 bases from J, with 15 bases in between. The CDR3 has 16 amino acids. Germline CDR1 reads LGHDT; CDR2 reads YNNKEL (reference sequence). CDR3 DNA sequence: TGTGCCAGCAGCCAAGATCTGGTCCTGGGGGGAGATACGCAGTATTTT. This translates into CASSQDLVLGGDTQYF.

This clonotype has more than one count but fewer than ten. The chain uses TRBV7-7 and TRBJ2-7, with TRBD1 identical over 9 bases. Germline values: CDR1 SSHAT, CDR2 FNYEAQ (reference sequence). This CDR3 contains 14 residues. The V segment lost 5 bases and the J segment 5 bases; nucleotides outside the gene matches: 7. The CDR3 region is CASSRGQGNHEQYF. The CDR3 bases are TGTGCCAGCAGCCGCGGACAGGGGAACCACGAGCAGTACTTC. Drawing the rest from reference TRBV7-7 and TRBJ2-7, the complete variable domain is GAGVSQSPRYKVTKRGQDVTLRCDPISSHATLYWYQQALGQGPEFLTYFNYEAQPDKSGLPSDRFSAERPEGSISTLTIQRTEQRDSAMYRCASSRGQGNHEQYFGPGTRLTVT.

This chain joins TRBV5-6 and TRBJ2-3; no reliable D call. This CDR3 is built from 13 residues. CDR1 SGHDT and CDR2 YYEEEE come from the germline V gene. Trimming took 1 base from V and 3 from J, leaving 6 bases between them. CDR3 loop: CASSLIQTDTQYF. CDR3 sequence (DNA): TGTGCCAGCAGCTTGATCCAAACAGATACGCAGTATTTT.

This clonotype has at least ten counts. The DNA for the CDR3 is TGTGCCAGCAGTTGGGGGGGGAGCTCTGGAAACACCATATATTTT. It yields the protein CASSWGGSSGNTIYF. The chain carries TRBV12-3 or TRBV12-4 and TRBJ1-3, with D perhaps TRBD1 (5 bases). V was trimmed by 4 bases and J by 0 bases, leaving 10 bases between them. CDR3 size: 15 residues.